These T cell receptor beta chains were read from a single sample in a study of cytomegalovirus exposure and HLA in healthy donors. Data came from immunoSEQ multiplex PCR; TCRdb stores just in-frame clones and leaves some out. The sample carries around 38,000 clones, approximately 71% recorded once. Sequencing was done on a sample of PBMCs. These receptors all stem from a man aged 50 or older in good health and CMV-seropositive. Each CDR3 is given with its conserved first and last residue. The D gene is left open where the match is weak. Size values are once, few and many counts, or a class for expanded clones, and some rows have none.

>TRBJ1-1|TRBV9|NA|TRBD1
TGTGCCAGCAGCGGACAGGGCATCATGAACACTGAAGCTTTCTTT
CASSGQGIMNTEAFF
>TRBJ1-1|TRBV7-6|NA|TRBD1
TGTGCCAGTCGGACAGGGAACACTGAAGCTTTCTTT
CASRTGNTEAFF
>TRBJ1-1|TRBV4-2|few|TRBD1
TGTGCCAGCAGCGACACCGGGACAGGGATTGAAGCTTTCTTT
CASSDTGTGIEAFF
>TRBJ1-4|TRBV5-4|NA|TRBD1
TGTGCCAGCAGTCAACAGGGGAGAGAAAAACTGTTTTTT
CASSQQGREKLFF
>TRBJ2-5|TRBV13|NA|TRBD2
TGTGCCAGCCCGTGGCGGGGGACTAGGGAAGAGACCCAGTACTTC
CASPWRGTREETQYF
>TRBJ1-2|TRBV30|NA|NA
TGTGCCTGGGGACACCCCGGGGAGGAAGAGGATGGCTACACCTTC
CAWGHPGEEEDGYTF
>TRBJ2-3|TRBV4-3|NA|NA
TGCGCCAGCAGCCAAGAGGTGGCGGGGGCCGATACGCAGTATTTT
CASSQEVAGADTQYF
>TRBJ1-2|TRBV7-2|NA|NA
TGTGCCAGCAGGACCCGGCAGGGAGGGGGGGATGGCTACACCTTC
CASRTRQGGGDGYTF
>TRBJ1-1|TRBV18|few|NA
TGTGCCAGCTCATCTGGAGAGAACACTGAAGCTTTCTTT
CASSSGENTEAFF
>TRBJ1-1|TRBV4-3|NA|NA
TGCGCCAGCAGCCAAGATTTCTCCGACACCGTCCACACTGAAGCTTTCTTT
CASSQDFSDTVHTEAFF
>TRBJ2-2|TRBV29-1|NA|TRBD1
TGCAGCGACCCAGACAGGGCCACCGGGGAGCTGTTTTTT
CSDPDRATGELFF
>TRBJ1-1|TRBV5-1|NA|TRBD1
TGCGCCAGCAGCTTGGTATTGGGACAGGGGATTAGGGGCACTGAAGCTTTCTTT
CASSLVLGQGIRGTEAFF
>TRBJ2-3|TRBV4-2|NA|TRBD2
TGTGCCAGCAGCCAAGGCCAGCGGGGGGTAGATACGCAGTATTTT
CASSQGQRGVDTQYF
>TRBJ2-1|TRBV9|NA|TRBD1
TGTGCCAGCAGCGTCGGACAGGGGGCAGGCGATGAGCAGTTCTTC
CASSVGQGAGDEQFF
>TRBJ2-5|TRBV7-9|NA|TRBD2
TGTGCCAGCAGCCAAAGCGGGGGAGACCAAGAGACCCAGTACTTC
CASSQSGGDQETQYF
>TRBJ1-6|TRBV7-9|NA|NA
TGTGCTTCGGGAAGGCCTGATTCACCCCTCCACTTT
CASGRPDSPLHF
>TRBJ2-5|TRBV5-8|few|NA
TGTGCCAGCAGCCCTTTACAAGAGACCCAGTACTTC
CASSPLQETQYF
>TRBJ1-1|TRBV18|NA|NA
TGTGCCAGCTCACCACCCCCAGACACTGAAGCTTTCTTT
CASSPPPDTEAFF
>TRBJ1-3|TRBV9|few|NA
TGTGCCAGCAGCCCAGGTTTTTCCTCTGGAAACACCATATATTTT
CASSPGFSSGNTIYF
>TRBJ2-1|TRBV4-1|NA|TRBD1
TGCGCCAGCAGCCAAGATGGAGACAGGGGGAAATACAATGAGCAGTTCTTC
CASSQDGDRGKYNEQFF
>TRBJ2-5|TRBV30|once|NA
TGTGCCTGGACGGACAGTAGGAGGACCCAGTACTTC
CAWTDSRRTQYF
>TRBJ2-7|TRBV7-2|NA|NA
TGTGCCAGCAGTCAAGGGGTTGGAGAGCAGTACTTC
CASSQGVGEQYF
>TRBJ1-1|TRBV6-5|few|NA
TGTGCCAGCAGTTACTCGAGAAAAGCTTTCTTT
CASSYSRKAFF
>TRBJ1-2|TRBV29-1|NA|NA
TGCAGCGCCGGGGGCGCGGGGGCAGACCATGGCTACACCTTC
CSAGGAGADHGYTF
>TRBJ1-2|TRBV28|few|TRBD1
TGTGCCAGCAGTCCTCATCACAGGGGCCTAGGCTATGGCTACACCTTC
CASSPHHRGLGYGYTF
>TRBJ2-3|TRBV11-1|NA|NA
TGTGCCAGCAGCTTAATCAGGGGTCGCACAGATACGCAGTATTTT
CASSLIRGRTDTQYF
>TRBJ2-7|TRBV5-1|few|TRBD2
TGCGCCAGCAGCTTGGAGGCTGCGGGGGTACCCTCCTACGAGCAGTACTTC
CASSLEAAGVPSYEQYF
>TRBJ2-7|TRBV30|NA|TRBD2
TGTGCCCTGGGACTAGCGGGGACCCACGAGCAGTACTTC
CALGLAGTHEQYF